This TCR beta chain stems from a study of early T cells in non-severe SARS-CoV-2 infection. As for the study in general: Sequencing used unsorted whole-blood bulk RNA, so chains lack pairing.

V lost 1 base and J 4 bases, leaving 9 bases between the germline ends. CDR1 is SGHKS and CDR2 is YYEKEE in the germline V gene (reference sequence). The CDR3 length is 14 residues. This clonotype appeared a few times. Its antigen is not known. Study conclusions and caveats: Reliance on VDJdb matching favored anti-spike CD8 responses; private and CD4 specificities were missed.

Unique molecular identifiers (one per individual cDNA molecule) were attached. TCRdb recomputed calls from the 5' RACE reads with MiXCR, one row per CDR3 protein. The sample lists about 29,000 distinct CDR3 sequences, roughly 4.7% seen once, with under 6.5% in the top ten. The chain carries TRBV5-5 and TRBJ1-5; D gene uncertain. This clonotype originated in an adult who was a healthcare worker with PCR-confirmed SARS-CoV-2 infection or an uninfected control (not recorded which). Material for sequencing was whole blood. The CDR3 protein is CASSLSSGNQPQHF. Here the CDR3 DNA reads TGTGCCAGCAGCTTGTCATCGGGAAATCAGCCCCAGCATTTT.